Listed below are T cell receptor beta chains from one sample, sequenced in a study of CD8 T cells in Susac syndrome. TCRdb re-called the immunoSEQ multiplex PCR reads with MiXCR, one entry per CDR3 protein. The table shows approximately 300,000 distinct CDR3 sequences, with approximately 85% occurring only once. Sequences were obtained from CD8+ T cells from PBMCs. The receptors derive from a human donor with multiple sclerosis. CDR3s include the opening cysteine and the closing phenylalanine or tryptophan. Fields, in order: V gene, CDR3 protein.

v_call: TRBV16
cdr3_aa: CASSQSFLPLSDGYTF

v_call: TRBV10-3
cdr3_aa: CAISESNERGHNEQFF

v_call: TRBV19
cdr3_aa: CATSWWEGYNEQFF

v_call: TRBV20-1
cdr3_aa: CSARMSGDNTGELFF

v_call: TRBV20-1
cdr3_aa: CSAKAELYNEQFF

v_call: TRBV21-1
cdr3_aa: CASSKESHYGYTF

v_call: TRBV2
cdr3_aa: CASSERLGGSMYGYTF

v_call: TRBV4-3
cdr3_aa: CASSQVQGVYNEQFF

v_call: TRBV27
cdr3_aa: CASSFRTSGRSSYEQYF

v_call: TRBV27
cdr3_aa: CASSLFRGEQFF

v_call: TRBV30
cdr3_aa: CAWSYSALYNEQFF

v_call: TRBV6-1
cdr3_aa: CASSEVRVDNQPQHF

v_call: TRBV3-1
cdr3_aa: CASSPRLAGSLFHTQYF

v_call: TRBV7-7
cdr3_aa: CASSLGPSGDEQFF

v_call: TRBV4-1
cdr3_aa: CASSGRGAGTEAFF

v_call: TRBV5-5
cdr3_aa: CASSLDTGYEAFF

v_call: TRBV20-1
cdr3_aa: CSARDLSGTSGRETQYF

v_call: TRBV5-6
cdr3_aa: CASSLGRGIYNEQFF

v_call: TRBV9
cdr3_aa: CASSVGTGAYEQYF

v_call: TRBV5-1
cdr3_aa: CASSLEQRGAYGYTF

v_call: TRBV7-2
cdr3_aa: CASSLAGSNEQYF

v_call: TRBV2
cdr3_aa: CASSDWREGDADTQYF

v_call: TRBV6-5
cdr3_aa: CASSRSQVRFDGYTF

v_call: TRBV3-1
cdr3_aa: CASTSPASPYEQYF

v_call: TRBV7-9
cdr3_aa: CASGAADYGYTF

v_call: TRBV19
cdr3_aa: CASTPGQGTYEQYF

v_call: TRBV10-1
cdr3_aa: CASSRDTPTEAFF

v_call: TRBV20-1
cdr3_aa: CSARGRYEAGELFF

v_call: TRBV6-2/TRBV6-3
cdr3_aa: CASSQGGGVETQYF

v_call: TRBV10-3
cdr3_aa: CAISESSTKNIQYF

v_call: TRBV19
cdr3_aa: CASSISLVREAFF

v_call: TRBV4-1
cdr3_aa: CASSQDRELAGGVYF

v_call: TRBV4-2
cdr3_aa: CASSQDLASGPNEQFF

v_call: TRBV5-1
cdr3_aa: CASKPLQYYGYTF

v_call: TRBV11-2
cdr3_aa: CASSLDSWAADEQFF

v_call: TRBV25-1
cdr3_aa: CASSRGLGDLPYGYTF

v_call: TRBV6-2/TRBV6-3
cdr3_aa: CASSWTSGASTDTQYF

v_call: TRBV7-3
cdr3_aa: CASSPRDESYEQYF

v_call: TRBV28
cdr3_aa: CASSYIYRDYNSPLHF

v_call: TRBV19
cdr3_aa: CASSVASGRVYEQYF

v_call: TRBV7-9
cdr3_aa: CASSLEGQGIRGYTF

v_call: TRBV4-3
cdr3_aa: CASSQEGTGVYEQYF

v_call: TRBV7-9
cdr3_aa: CASSFHGTGPFNEQFF

v_call: TRBV7-9
cdr3_aa: CASSLSGRIEAFF

v_call: TRBV29-1
cdr3_aa: CSVDCEGVVSNQPQHF

v_call: TRBV7-9
cdr3_aa: CASSWTGTYEQYF

v_call: TRBV24-1
cdr3_aa: CATRDTANTEAFF

v_call: TRBV12-3/TRBV12-4
cdr3_aa: CASSLARHTDTQYF

v_call: TRBV10-1
cdr3_aa: CASSDGSSYNEQFF

v_call: TRBV11-2
cdr3_aa: CASSLDFGGFTDTQYF

v_call: TRBV2
cdr3_aa: CASILAGSSYNEQFF

v_call: TRBV21-1
cdr3_aa: CASSKAIRTDSNYGYTF

v_call: TRBV19
cdr3_aa: CASTNGLRDGYTF

v_call: TRBV18
cdr3_aa: CASSPIGLPGQGALNTEAFF

v_call: TRBV6-1
cdr3_aa: CASSPGLGTGELFF

v_call: TRBV12-3/TRBV12-4
cdr3_aa: CASSFWGSVLTDTQYF

v_call: TRBV19
cdr3_aa: CASSLSPYTGELFF

v_call: TRBV27
cdr3_aa: CASSLLPGQGPYEQYF